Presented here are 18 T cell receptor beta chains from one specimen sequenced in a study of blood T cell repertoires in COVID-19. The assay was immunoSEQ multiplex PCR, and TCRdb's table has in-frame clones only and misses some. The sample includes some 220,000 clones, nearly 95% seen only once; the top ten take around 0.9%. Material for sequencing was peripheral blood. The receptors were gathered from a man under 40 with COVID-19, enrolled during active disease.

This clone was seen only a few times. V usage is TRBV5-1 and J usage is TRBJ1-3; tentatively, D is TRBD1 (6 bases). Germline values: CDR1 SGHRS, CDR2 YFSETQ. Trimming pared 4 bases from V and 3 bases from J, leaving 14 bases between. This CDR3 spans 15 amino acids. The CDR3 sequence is CASSPGTNNGNTIYF. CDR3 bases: TGCGCCAGCAGCCCAGGGACAAATAATGGAAACACCATATATTTT.

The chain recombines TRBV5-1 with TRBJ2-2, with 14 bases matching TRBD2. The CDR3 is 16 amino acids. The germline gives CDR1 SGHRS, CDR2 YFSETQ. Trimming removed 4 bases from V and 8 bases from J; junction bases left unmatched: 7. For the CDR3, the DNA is TGCGCCAGCAGCGAGAGGACTAGCGGGGGGACAGGGGAGCTGTTTTTT. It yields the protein CASSERTSGGTGELFF.

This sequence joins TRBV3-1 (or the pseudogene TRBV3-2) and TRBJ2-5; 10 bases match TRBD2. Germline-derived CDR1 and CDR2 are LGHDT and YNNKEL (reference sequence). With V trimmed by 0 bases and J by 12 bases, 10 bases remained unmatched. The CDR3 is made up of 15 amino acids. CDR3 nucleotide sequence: TGTGCCAGCAGCCAAGAGGTGGCTAGCGGGGGCCCAAAGTACTTC. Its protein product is CASSQEVASGGPKYF.

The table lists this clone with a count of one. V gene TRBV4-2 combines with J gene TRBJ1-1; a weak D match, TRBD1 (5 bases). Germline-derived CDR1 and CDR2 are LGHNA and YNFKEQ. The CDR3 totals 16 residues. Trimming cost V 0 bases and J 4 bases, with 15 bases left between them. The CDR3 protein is CASSQDRGAGGTEAFF. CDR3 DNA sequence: TGTGCCAGCAGCCAAGATCGTGGGGCGGGAGGCACTGAAGCTTTCTTT.

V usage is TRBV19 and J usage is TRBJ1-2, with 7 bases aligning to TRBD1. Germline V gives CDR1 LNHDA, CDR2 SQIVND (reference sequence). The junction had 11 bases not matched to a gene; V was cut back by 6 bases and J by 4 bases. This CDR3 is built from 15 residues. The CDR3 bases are TGTGCCAGTAGCGCACAACAGGGGATTTCCTATGGCTACACCTTC. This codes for CASSAQQGISYGYTF.

The CDR3 DNA sequence: TGTGCCAGCAGTTTATTGGGGGCTTCCTACAATGAGCAGTTCTTC. It codes for CASSLLGASYNEQFF. The rearrangement joins TRBV27 to TRBJ2-1; D is possibly TRBD1 (6 bases). This CDR3 region has 15 residues. Per the germline V gene, CDR1 is MNHEY and CDR2 is SMNVEV (reference sequence). Trimming removed 1 base at V and 1 base at J, with 8 bases between.

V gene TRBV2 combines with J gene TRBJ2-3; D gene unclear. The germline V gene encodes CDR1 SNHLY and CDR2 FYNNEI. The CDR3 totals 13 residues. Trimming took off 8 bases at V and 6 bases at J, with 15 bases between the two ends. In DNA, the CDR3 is TGTGCCAGCGATGCCCCGAGAGCGGATACGCAGTATTTT. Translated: CASDAPRADTQYF. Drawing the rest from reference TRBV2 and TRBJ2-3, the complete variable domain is EPEVTQTPSHQVTQMGQEVILRCVPISNHLYFYWYRQILGQKVEFLVSFYNNEISEKSEIFDDQFSVERPDGSNFTLKIRSTKLEDSAMYFCASDAPRADTQYFGPGTRLTVL.

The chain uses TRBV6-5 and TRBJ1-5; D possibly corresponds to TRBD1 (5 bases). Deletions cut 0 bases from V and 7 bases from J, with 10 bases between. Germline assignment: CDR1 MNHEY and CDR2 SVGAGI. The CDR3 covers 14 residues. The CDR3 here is CASSYSAGFQPQHF. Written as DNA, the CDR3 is TGTGCCAGCAGTTACTCAGCAGGGTTCCAGCCCCAGCATTTT.

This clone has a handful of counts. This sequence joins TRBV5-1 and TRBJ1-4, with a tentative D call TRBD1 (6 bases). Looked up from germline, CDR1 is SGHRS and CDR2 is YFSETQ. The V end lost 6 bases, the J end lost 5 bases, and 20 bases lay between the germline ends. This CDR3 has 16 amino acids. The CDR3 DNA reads TGCGCCAGCAAGTGGGCCAGGGGAGATGGGAATGAAAAACTGTTTTTT. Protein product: CASKWARGDGNEKLFF.

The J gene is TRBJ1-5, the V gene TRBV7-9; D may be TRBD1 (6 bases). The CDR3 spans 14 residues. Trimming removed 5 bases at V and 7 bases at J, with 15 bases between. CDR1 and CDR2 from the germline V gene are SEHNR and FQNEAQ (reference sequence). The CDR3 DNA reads TGTGCCAGCAGCCCCGGGGGGCTTGAACAGCCCCAGCATTTT. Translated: CASSPGGLEQPQHF.

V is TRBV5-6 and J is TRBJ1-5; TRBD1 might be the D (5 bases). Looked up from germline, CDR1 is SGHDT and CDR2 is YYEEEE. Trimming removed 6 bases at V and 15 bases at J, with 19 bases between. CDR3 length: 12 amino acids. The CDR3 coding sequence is TGTGCCAGCACCCGGTGGGGGGGTAACCCGCATTTT. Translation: CASTRWGGNPHF. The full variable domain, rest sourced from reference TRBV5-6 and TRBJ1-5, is DAGVTQSPTHLIKTRGQQVTLRCSPKSGHDTVSWYQQALGQGPQFIFQYYEEEERQRGNFPDRFSGHQFPNYSSELNVNALLLGDSALYLCASTRWGGNPHFGDGTRLSIL.

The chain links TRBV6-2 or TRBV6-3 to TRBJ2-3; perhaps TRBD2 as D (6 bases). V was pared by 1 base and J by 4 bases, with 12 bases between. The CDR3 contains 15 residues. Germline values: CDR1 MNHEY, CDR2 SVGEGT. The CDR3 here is CASSYWRGVPDTQYF. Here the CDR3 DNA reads TGTGCCAGCAGTTACTGGCGGGGTGTCCCAGATACGCAGTATTTT.

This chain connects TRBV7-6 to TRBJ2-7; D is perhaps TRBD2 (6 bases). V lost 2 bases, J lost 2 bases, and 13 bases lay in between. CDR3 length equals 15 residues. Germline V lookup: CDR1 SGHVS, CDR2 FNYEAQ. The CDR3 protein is CASSLWAGGTYEQYF. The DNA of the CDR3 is TGTGCCAGCAGCTTATGGGCGGGCGGGACCTACGAGCAGTACTTC.

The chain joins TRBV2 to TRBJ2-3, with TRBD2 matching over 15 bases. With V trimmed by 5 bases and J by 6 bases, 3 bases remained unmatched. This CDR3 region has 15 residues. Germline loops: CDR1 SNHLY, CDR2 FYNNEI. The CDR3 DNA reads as TGTGCCAGCAGTAGCGGACTAGCGGGGGGGGATACGCAGTATTTT. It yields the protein CASSSGLAGGDTQYF.

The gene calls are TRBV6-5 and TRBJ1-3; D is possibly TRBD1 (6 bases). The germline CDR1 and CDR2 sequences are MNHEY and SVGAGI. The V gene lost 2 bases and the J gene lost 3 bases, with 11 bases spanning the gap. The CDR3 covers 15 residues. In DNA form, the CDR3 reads TGTGCCAGCAGTTACGGGGTAGGGGGTGGAAACACCATATATTTT. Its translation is CASSYGVGGGNTIYF.

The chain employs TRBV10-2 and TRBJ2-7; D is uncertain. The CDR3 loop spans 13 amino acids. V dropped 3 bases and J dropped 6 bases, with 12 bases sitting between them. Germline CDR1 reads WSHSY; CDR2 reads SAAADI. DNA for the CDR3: TGCGCCAGCAGTGAACTGGCAGGAAGCGAGCAGTACTTC. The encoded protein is CASSELAGSEQYF.

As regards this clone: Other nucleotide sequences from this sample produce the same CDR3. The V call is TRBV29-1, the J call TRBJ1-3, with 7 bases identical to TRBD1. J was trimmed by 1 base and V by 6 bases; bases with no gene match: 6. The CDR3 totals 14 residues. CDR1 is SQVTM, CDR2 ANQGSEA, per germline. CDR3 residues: CSVRDSLSGNTIYF. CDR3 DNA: TGCAGCGTACGGGACAGTCTTTCTGGAAACACCATATATTTT.

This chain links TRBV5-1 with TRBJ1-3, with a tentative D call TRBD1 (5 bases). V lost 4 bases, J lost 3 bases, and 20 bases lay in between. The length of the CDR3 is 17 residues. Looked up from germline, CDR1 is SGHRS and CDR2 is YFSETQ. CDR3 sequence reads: CASSGYRDSGGGNTIYF. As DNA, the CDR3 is TGCGCCAGCAGCGGGTACCGGGACTCCGGAGGTGGAAACACCATATATTTT.